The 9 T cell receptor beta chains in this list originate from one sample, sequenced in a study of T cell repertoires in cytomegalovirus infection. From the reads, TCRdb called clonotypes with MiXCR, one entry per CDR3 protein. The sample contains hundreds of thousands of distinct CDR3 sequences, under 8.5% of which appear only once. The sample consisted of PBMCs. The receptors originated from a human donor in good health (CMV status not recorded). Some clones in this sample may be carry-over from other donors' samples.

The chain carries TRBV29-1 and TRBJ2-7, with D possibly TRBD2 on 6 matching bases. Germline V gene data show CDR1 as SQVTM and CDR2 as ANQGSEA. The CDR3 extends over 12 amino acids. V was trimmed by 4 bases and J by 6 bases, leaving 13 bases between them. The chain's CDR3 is CSVAYGSGEQYF. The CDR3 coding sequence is TGCAGCGTTGCGTATGGTAGCGGCGAGCAGTACTTC.

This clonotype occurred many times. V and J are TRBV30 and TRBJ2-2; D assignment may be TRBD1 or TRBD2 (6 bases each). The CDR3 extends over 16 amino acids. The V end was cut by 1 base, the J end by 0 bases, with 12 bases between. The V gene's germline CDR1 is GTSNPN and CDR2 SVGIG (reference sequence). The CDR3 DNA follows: TGTGCCTGGAGTGGGGAAGGGGGGTCGAACACCGGGGAGCTGTTTTTT. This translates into CAWSGEGGSNTGELFF.

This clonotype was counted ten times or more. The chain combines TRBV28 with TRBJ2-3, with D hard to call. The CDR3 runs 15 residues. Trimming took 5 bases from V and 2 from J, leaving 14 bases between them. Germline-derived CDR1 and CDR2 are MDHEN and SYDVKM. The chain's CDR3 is CASSATSVLTDTQYF. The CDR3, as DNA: TGTGCCAGCAGTGCCACGTCCGTACTCACAGATACGCAGTATTTT.

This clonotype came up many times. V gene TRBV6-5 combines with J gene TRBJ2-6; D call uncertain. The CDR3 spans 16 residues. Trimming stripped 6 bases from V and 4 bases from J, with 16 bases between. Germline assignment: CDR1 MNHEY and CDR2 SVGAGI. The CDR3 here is CASSVSGWAGANVLTF. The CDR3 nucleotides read TGTGCCAGCAGCGTTTCGGGCTGGGCGGGGGCCAACGTCCTGACTTTC.

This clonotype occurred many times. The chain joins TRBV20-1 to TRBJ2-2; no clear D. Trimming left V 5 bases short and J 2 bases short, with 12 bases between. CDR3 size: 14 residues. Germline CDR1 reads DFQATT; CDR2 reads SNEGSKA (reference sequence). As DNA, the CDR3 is TGCAGTGCTGGTCCCTCCGGTAACACCGGGGAGCTGTTTTTT. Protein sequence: CSAGPSGNTGELFF.

The CDR3 bases are TGCAGTGCCGGAGGGAGGGGAGCTCGAGTGGATAGGACTTTCTTT. It is translated as CSAGGRGARVDRTFF. J is TRBJ1-1 and V is TRBV20-1; tentative D call: TRBD1 (5 bases). The length of the CDR3 is 15 residues. V was clipped by 6 bases and J by 12 bases, with 29 bases between them. Looked up from germline, CDR1 is DFQATT and CDR2 is SNEGSKA (reference sequence).

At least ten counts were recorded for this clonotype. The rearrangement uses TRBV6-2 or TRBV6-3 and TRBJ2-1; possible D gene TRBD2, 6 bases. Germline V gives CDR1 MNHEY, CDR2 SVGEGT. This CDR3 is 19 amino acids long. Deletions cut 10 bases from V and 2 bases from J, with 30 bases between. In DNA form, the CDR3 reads TGTGCCACCGCATCCTTTAGGTCCAGCGGGTCAGGCCCCTACAATGAGCAGTTCTTC. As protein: CATASFRSSGSGPYNEQFF.

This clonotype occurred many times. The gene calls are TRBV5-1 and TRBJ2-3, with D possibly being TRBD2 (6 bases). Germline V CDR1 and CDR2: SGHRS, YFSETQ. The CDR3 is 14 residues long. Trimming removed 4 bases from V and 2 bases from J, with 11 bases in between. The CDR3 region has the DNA TGCGCCAGCAGCGGTCGGGGGATCACAGATACGCAGTATTTT. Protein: CASSGRGITDTQYF.

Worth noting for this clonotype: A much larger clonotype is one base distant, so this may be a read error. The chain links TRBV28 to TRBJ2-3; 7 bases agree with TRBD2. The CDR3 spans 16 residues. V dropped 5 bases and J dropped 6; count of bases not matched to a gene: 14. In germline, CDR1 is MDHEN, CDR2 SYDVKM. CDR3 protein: CASSAGLAEGLDTQYF. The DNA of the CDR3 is TGTGCCAGCAGTGCCGGTCTAGCGGAGGGGCTGGATACGCAGTATTTT.